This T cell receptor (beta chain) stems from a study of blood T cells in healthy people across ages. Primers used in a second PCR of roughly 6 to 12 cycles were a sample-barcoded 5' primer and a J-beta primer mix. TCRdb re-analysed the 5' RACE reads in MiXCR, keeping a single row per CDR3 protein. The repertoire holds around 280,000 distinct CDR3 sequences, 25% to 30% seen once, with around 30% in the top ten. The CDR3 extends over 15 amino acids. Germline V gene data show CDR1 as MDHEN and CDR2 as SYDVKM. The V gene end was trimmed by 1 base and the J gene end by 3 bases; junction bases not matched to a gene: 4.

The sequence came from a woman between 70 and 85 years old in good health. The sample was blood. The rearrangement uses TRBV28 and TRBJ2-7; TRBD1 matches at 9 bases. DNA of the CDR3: TGTGCCAGCAGTTTATTACAGGGGGCAATCTACGAGCAGTACTTC. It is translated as CASSLLQGAIYEQYF.